Below are 4 T cell receptor beta chains sequenced from a single sample in a study of shared clonotypes between healthy human individuals. The protocol was immunoSEQ multiplex PCR, while the TCRdb copy is restricted to in-frame clones and leaves out a portion. The table lists about 2.2 million clones, 90% to 95% of them singletons. CD45RO-negative, CCR7-selected cells formed the naive CD8 fraction, which excluded terminally differentiated effector memory CD45RA+ cells. Input material: naive CD8+ T cells from PBMCs. These receptors were obtained from a man aged 18 to 30 in good health. Some clones in this sample may be carry-over from other donors' samples.

This chain connects TRBV21-1 to TRBJ2-1. TRBV21-1 is a recognized pseudogene. The CDR3 totals 14 residues. Here the CDR3 reads CASPFLSSYNEQFF. The CDR3 nucleotides are TGTGCCAGCCCTTTTTTAAGCTCCTACAATGAGCAGTTCTTC.

This clone was counted once. This sequence joins TRBV29-1 and TRBJ2-1, with D hard to call. CDR3 length equals 14 residues. Between the trimmed V and J ends, which lost 4 bases and 0 bases, there was a span of 10 bases. The V gene's germline CDR1 is SQVTM and CDR2 ANQGSEA. The DNA for the CDR3 is TGCAGCGTTGTCTCGCCTAGCTCCTACAATGAGCAGTTCTTC. It is translated as CSVVSPSSYNEQFF.

The rearrangement links TRBV5-6 to TRBJ2-7; 12 nucleotides match TRBD2. V was clipped by 4 bases and J by 4 bases; unmatched bases: 18. The germline CDR1 and CDR2 sequences are SGHDT and YYEEEE. The CDR3 sequence is 19 residues long. As DNA, the CDR3 is TGTGCCAGCAGCCCCTCGGGACTAGCGGGTTACTACAATTCTTACGAGCAGTACTTC. This sequence encodes CASSPSGLAGYYNSYEQYF.

The genes are TRBV6-5 and TRBJ1-4, with D perhaps TRBD1 (6 bases). The CDR3 totals 12 residues. V lost 6 bases and J 8 bases, leaving 10 bases between the germline ends. CDR1 is MNHEY and CDR2 is SVGAGI in the germline V gene. The CDR3 DNA reads as TGTGCCAGCAGACACAGGGACGAAAAACTGTTTTTT. Translating gives CASRHRDEKLFF.